Presented here are 14 T cell receptor beta chains from one specimen sequenced in a study of cytomegalovirus exposure and HLA in healthy donors. PCR was performed using 60 Vbeta and 13 Jbeta primers. Using immunoSEQ multiplex PCR, the repertoire was profiled, and TCRdb retains in-frame clones only, with some absent. The sample has 110,000 or so clones, roughly two thirds seen once. Sequencing was done on a sample of PBMCs. These receptors were obtained from a man aged 18 to 35 in good health and CMV-seropositive.

This clone has only one observation. The chain is built from TRBV2 and TRBJ2-7, with a possible D match to TRBD1 (6 bases). The V end was cut by 8 bases, the J end by 0 bases, with 11 bases between. The germline V gene has CDR1 SNHLY and CDR2 FYNNEI. The CDR3 runs 13 residues. The CDR3 DNA sequence: TGTGCCAGCGGACAGTTTGGCTCCTACGAGCAGTACGTC. Translating gives CASGQFGSYEQYV.

V is TRBV15 and J is TRBJ1-6; D remains ambiguous. The CDR3 has 14 residues. V lost 5 bases, J lost 5 bases, and 10 bases lay in between. Germline V CDR1 and CDR2: LNHNV, YYDKDF (reference sequence). The CDR3 region is CATSFRFDNSPLHF. Written as DNA, the CDR3 is TGTGCCACCAGCTTCCGGTTTGATAATTCACCCCTCCACTTT.

The chain combines TRBV10-1 with TRBJ2-1, with 7 bases aligning to TRBD1. Germline CDR1 reads WNHNN; CDR2 reads SYGVQD (reference sequence). V lost 6 bases and J lost 5; bases outside the gene matches: 4. The CDR3 runs to 13 residues. The CDR3 nucleotides are TGCGCCAGCAGGAGAGGGACAGACAATGAGCAGTTCTTC. Its protein is CASRRGTDNEQFF.

The genes are TRBV28 and TRBJ2-5, with D perhaps matching TRBD1 (5 bases). Looked up from germline, CDR1 is MDHEN and CDR2 is SYDVKM. The CDR3 is 13 amino acids. With 6 bases removed from V and 1 base from J, the gap between germline ends came to 9 bases. CDR3 nucleotide sequence: TGTGCCAGCAGCGACAGCTCCCAAGAGACCCAGTACTTC. It encodes CASSDSSQETQYF.

This clone was picked up a small number of times. V is TRBV4-1 and J is TRBJ2-7; 7 bases match TRBD1. V gave up 2 bases and J gave up 5 bases; unmatched junction bases: 12. The V gene's germline CDR1 is MGHRA and CDR2 YSYEKL. The CDR3 totals 16 residues. In DNA, the CDR3 is TGCGCCAGCAGCCAACCCGAACGACAGGGTGTAAACGAGCAGTACTTC. The encoded protein is CASSQPERQGVNEQYF.

The chain has TRBV15 and TRBJ2-7, with 8 bases fitting TRBD1. This CDR3 region has 18 residues. After removal of 0 bases from V and 4 bases from J, the junction contained 14 bases not matched to a gene. Germline CDR1 LNHNV, CDR2 YYDKDF (reference sequence). CDR3 amino acids: CATSRDLDRVRFRYEQYV. CDR3 coding DNA: TGTGCCACCAGCAGAGATTTGGACAGGGTTCGGTTTAGGTACGAGCAGTACGTC.

The J gene is TRBJ1-3, the V gene TRBV19; 8 nucleotides agree with TRBD1. Germline-derived CDR1 and CDR2 are LNHDA and SQIVND (reference sequence). Trimming removed 7 bases from V and 3 bases from J; junction bases left unmatched: 11. The CDR3 contains 16 residues. The CDR3 loop is CASNSGGRGDGNTIYF. CDR3 sequence (DNA): TGTGCCAGTAATTCAGGGGGCCGCGGAGATGGAAACACCATATATTTT.

This clone was counted between two and nine times. The CDR3: CASSSTGGLTDTQYF. The CDR3 coding sequence is TGTGCCAGCAGCTCCACGGGGGGGCTAACAGATACGCAGTATTTT. The chain employs TRBV11-2 and TRBJ2-3; 8 nucleotides match TRBD2. V lost 4 bases, J lost 3 bases, and 6 bases stayed unmatched. The CDR3 runs 15 residues. Germline V gives CDR1 SGHAT, CDR2 FQNNGV.

The V and J genes are TRBV9 and TRBJ1-4; D is unresolved. The germline V and J ends were trimmed by 2 bases and 7 bases, with 9 bases remaining between them. Germline CDR1 reads SGDLS; CDR2 reads YYNGEE. CDR3 length equals 13 residues. The CDR3 here is CASSVIPGEKLFF. The DNA for the CDR3 is TGTGCCAGCAGCGTTATTCCGGGTGAAAAACTGTTTTTT.

This clone appeared a few times. The chain uses TRBV7-8 and TRBJ2-5; D perhaps matches TRBD1 (6 bases). Germline loops: CDR1 SGHVS, CDR2 FQNEAQ. CDR3 length: 12 amino acids. Trimming cost V 11 bases and J 1 base, with 11 bases left between them. CDR3 sequence: CAAGAVQETQYF. CDR3 bases: TGTGCCGCAGGGGCTGTCCAAGAGACCCAGTACTTC.

V is TRBV10-3 and J is TRBJ2-7; 11 nucleotides match TRBD1. The germline V gene has CDR1 ENHRY and CDR2 SYGVKD. The CDR3 is 15 amino acids. Trimming cost V 3 bases and J 6 bases; bases outside gene matches: 7. CDR3 sequence: CAISEPGTGGGEQYF. CDR3 sequence (DNA): TGTGCCATCAGTGAACCCGGGACAGGGGGTGGCGAGCAGTACTTC.

The chain joins TRBV9 to TRBJ2-1; D remains unclear. The CDR3 spans 12 residues. CDR1 is SGDLS, CDR2 YYNGEE, per germline. V lost 0 bases, J lost 4 bases, and 2 bases lay in between. CDR3 in DNA: TGTGCCAGCAGCGTAGCATACAATGAGCAGTTCTTC. Amino acids: CASSVAYNEQFF.

This sequence joins TRBV18 and TRBJ2-3; D ambiguous. The germline V gene has CDR1 KGHSH and CDR2 LQKENI. CDR3 length: 12 residues. Trimming took 6 bases from V and 6 from J, leaving 10 bases between them. As DNA, the CDR3 is TGTGCCAGCTCTCACCCCCAGGATACGCAGTATTTT. Amino acids: CASSHPQDTQYF.

This sequence joins TRBV19 and TRBJ2-7, with 8 bases aligning to TRBD2. V lost 2 bases to trimming and J lost 3 bases; unmatched junction nucleotides: 6. CDR3 length: 15 residues. Germline V gene data show CDR1 as LNHDA and CDR2 as SQIVND (reference sequence). CDR3 in amino acids: CASSIKGTSNYEQYF. The CDR3 region has the DNA TGTGCCAGTAGTATAAAAGGGACTAGTAACTACGAGCAGTACTTC.